What follows is one TCR beta chain and its context. Its matching antigen is unknown. This sample stems from a study of blood T cells in healthy people across ages. Study-wide points: Naive CD4+ cell counts and diversity both ran higher in long-lived than in aged donors.

Using a J-beta primer mix together with a sample-barcoded 5' primer, a second PCR was run for roughly 6 to 11 cycles. TCRdb ran MiXCR on the 5' RACE reads and lists one entry per CDR3 protein. This sample carries more than 900,000 distinct CDR3 sequences, 25% of them seen once, and the ten largest clones take about 0.8%. Drawing of peripheral blood yielded ten milliliters from each donor. The ends lost 6 bases at V and 5 bases at J; junction bases unmatched: 11. Germline CDR1 and CDR2: MNHEY and SVGAGI. The CDR3 is made up of 15 amino acids. These same data were also listed under a study on T cells of mothers and their children. Turning to that study: Relative to unrelated pairs, biologically related mother-child dyads exhibited marginally greater, non-significant overlap.

This sequence originates from a girl aged 2 to 10 in good health. The chain carries TRBV6-5 and TRBJ2-5, with 8 bases that match TRBD2. The source material was blood. CDR3 protein: CASSSTGLGIETQYF. DNA for the CDR3: TGTGCCAGCAGCTCGACGGGACTAGGGATTGAGACCCAGTACTTC.